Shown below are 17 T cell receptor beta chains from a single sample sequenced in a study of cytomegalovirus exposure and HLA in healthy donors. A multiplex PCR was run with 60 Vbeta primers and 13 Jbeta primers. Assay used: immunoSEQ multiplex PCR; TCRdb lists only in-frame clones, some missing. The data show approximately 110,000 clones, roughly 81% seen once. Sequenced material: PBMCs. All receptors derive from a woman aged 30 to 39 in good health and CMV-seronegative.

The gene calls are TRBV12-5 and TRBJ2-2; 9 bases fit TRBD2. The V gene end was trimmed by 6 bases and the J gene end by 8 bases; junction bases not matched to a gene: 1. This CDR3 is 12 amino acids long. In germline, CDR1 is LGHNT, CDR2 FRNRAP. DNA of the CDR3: TGTGCTAGTGGGCGGGAGGGTGGGGAGCTGTTTTTT. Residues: CASGREGGELFF. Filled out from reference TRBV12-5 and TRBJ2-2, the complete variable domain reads DARVTQTPRHKVTEMGQEVTMRCQPILGHNTVFWYRQTMMQGLELLAYFRNRAPLDDSGMPKDRFSAEMPDATLATLKIQPSEPRDSAVYFCASGREGGELFFGEGSRLTVL.

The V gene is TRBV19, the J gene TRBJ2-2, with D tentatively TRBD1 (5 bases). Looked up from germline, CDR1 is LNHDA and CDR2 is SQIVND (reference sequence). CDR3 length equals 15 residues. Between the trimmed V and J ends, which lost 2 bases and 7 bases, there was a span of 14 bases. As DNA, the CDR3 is TGTGCCAGTAGTATATTAAGGCAGGGTGTCGGGGAGCTGTTTTTT. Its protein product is CASSILRQGVGELFF.

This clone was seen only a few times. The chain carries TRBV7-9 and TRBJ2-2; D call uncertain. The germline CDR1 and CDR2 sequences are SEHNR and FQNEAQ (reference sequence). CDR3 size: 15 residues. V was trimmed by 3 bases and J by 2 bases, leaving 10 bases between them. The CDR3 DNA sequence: TGTGCCAGCAGCTTCGTAGAAACCAACACCGGGGAGCTGTTTTTT. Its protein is CASSFVETNTGELFF.

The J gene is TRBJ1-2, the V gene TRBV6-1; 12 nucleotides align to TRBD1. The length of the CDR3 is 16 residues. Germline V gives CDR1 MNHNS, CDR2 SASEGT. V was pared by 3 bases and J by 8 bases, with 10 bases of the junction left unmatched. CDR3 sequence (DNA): TGTGCCAGCAGTGATATTGTGGGGACAGGGGGCCGGGGCTACACCTTC. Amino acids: CASSDIVGTGGRGYTF.

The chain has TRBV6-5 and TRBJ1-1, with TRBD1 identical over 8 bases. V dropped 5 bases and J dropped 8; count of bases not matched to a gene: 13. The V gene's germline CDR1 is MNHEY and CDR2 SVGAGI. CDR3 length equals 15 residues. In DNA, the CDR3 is TGTGCCAGCAGTCACCTGACTCGCAGGGGGCTGGAAGCTTTCTTT. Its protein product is CASSHLTRRGLEAFF.

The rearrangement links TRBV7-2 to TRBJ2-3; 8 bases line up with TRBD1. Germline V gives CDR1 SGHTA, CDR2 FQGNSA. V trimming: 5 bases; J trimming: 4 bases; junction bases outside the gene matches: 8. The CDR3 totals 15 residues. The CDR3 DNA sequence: TGTGCCAGCAGCCAACAGGGGGGTATCTCAGATACGCAGTATTTT. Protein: CASSQQGGISDTQYF.

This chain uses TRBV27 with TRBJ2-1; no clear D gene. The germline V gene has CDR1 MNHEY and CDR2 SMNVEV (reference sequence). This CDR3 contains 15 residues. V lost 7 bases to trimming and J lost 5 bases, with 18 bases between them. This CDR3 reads CASKATLVGNNEQFF. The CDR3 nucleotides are TGTGCCAGCAAGGCTACCCTAGTAGGAAACAATGAGCAGTTCTTC.

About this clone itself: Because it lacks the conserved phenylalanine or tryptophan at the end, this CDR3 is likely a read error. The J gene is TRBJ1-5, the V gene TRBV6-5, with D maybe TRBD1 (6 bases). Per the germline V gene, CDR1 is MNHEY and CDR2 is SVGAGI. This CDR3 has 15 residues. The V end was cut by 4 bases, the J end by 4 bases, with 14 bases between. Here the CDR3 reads CASSSTGNPNQPQHL. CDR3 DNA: TGTGCCAGCAGTTCCACAGGGAACCCTAATCAGCCCCAGCATCTT.

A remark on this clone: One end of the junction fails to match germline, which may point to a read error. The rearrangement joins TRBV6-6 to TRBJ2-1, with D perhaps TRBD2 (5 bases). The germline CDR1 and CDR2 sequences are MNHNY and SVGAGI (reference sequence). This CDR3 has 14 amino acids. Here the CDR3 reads CASSYLADSASRVF. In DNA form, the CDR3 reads TGTGCCAGCAGTTACCTCGCAGACTCGGCTAGCCGGGTCTTC.

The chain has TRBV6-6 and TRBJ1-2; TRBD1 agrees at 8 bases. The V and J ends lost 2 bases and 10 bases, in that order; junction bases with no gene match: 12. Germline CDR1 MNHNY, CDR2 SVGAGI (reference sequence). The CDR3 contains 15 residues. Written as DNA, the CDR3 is TGTGCCAGCAGTTACCCGGACAGGGCATTTGGAGACTACACCTTC. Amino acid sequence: CASSYPDRAFGDYTF.

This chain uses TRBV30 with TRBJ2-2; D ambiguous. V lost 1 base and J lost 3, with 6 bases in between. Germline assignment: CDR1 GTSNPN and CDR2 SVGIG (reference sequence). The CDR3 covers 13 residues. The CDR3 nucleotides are TGTGCCTGGAGTGCCACACACACCGGGGAGCTGTTTTTT. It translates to CAWSATHTGELFF.

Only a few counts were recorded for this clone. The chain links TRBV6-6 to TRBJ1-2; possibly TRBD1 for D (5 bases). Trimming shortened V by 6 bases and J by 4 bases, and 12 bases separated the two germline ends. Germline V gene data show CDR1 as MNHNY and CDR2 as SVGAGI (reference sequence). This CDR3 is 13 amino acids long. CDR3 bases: TGTGCCAGCAGCCCGGACACTCTCTATGGCTACACCTTC. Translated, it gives CASSPDTLYGYTF.

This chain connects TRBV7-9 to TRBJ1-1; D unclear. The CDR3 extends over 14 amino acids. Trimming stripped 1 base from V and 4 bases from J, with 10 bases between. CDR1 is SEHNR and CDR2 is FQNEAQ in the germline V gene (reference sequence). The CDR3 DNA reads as TGTGCCAGCAGCTTAGGCCAGGCTCGCACTGAAGCTTTCTTT. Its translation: CASSLGQARTEAFF.

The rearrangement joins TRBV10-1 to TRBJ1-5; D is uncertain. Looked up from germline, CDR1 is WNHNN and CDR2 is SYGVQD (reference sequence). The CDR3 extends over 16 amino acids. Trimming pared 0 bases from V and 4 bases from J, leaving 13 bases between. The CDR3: CASSESSMTPNQPQHF. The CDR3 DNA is TGCGCCAGCAGTGAGTCCAGTATGACACCGAATCAGCCCCAGCATTTT.

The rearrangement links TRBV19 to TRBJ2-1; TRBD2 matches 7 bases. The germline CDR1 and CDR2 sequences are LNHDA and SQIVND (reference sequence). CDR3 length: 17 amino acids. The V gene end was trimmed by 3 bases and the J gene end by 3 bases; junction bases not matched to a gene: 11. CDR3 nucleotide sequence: TGTGCCAGTAGTATCACCCGATTGGGGGGGAACTACAATGAGCAGTTCTTC. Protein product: CASSITRLGGNYNEQFF.

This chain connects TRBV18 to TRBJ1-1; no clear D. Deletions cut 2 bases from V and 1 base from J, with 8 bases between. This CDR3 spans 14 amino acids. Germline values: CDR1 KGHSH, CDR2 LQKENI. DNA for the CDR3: TGTGCCAGCTCACCATCCTCGTCGAACACTGAAGCTTTCTTT. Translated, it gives CASSPSSSNTEAFF. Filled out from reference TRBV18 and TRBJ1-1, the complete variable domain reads NAGVMQNPRHLVRRRGQEARLRCSPMKGHSHVYWYRQLPEEGLKFMVYLQKENIIDESGMPKERFSAEFPKEGPSILRIQQVVRGDSAAYFCASSPSSSNTEAFFGQGTRLTVV.

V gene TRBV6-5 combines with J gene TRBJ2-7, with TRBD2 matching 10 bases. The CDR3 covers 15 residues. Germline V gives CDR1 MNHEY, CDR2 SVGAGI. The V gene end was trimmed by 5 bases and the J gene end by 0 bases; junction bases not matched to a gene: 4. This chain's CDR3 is CASSTSGTSSYEQYF. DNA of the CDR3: TGTGCCAGCAGTACTAGCGGGACAAGCTCCTACGAGCAGTACTTC.